This T cell receptor (beta chain) was observed in a study of T cells after yellow fever vaccination. A process of 5'RACE template switching, which added a universal primer site and UMIs, was used to make TCR cDNA. TCRdb reprocessed the 5' RACE reads via MiXCR and lists one record per CDR3 protein. The table includes roughly 63,000 distinct CDR3 sequences, approximately 8% detected once. This clonotype was seen repeatedly, ten times or more. Its cognate antigen is unknown. General observations from the study: The booster saw the reappearance of most primary-vaccination clones (about 95% CD4, around 90% CD8). Within FACS-sorted repertoires, abundant clonotypes contaminating from the bulk population could be present.

The clonotype originates from a young man who received the YFV17D yellow fever vaccine. Specimen: CD8+ T cells sorted from PBMCs, collected 15 days after the yellow fever booster vaccination.

CDR3 loop: CASSQEVWTGPYEQFF. DNA of the CDR3: TGCGCCAGCAGCCAAGAAGTGTGGACAGGTCCTTATGAGCAGTTCTTC. The J gene is TRBJ2-1, the V gene TRBV4-3; TRBD1 aligns across 7 bases. J lost 8 bases, V lost 0 bases, and 10 bases had no gene match. The CDR3 has 16 residues. Germline V gene data show CDR1 as LGHNA and CDR2 as YSLEER.